The 8 T cell receptor beta chains in this list originate from one sample, sequenced in a study of blood T cell repertoires in COVID-19. Here immunoSEQ multiplex PCR was the method, and the copy in TCRdb shows in-frame clones only, minus some. The table includes approximately 300,000 clones, 80% to 90% detected once. The sequenced material came from peripheral blood. The receptors here all came from a man aged 25 to 45 with acute or convalescent COVID-19.

The J gene is TRBJ1-2, the V gene TRBV5-1, with D hard to call. The ends were cut back, 5 bases at V and 0 bases at J, with 14 bases in the middle. Germline lookup yields CDR1 SGHRS and CDR2 YFSETQ. The CDR3 is 15 amino acids. The CDR3 region has the DNA TGCGCCAGCAGTCTAGGAGGAAGGGCTAACTATGGCTACACCTTC. It specifies CASSLGGRANYGYTF.

The chain is built from TRBV4-1 and TRBJ1-1, with D possibly matching TRBD1 (5 bases). The germline CDR1 and CDR2 sequences are MGHRA and YSYEKL. This CDR3 has 15 amino acids. Trimming left V 2 bases short and J 1 base short, with 11 bases between. CDR3 in amino acids: CASSQPGHTNTEAFF. DNA for the CDR3: TGCGCCAGCAGCCAACCAGGACATACGAACACTGAAGCTTTCTTT.

In regard to this clone: The sample holds other DNA sequences that translate to the same CDR3. J is TRBJ2-3 and V is TRBV9; D possibly corresponds to TRBD2 (6 bases). Germline CDR1 is SGDLS and CDR2 is YYNGEE. The CDR3 covers 15 residues. V lost 0 bases and J lost 0, with 8 bases in between. CDR3 sequence (DNA): TGTGCCAGCAGCGTAGGTACTAGCAGCACAGATACGCAGTATTTT. Its translation: CASSVGTSSTDTQYF.

The chain recombines TRBV29-1 with TRBJ2-1; 7 bases align to TRBD1. J lost 7 bases, V lost 7 bases, and 16 bases had no gene match. Per germline, CDR1 SQVTM and CDR2 ANQGSEA. The CDR3 extends over 15 amino acids. The CDR3 DNA follows: TGCAGCGCCCTGCCGGGACAGCATCCAAGGAATGAGCAGTTCTTC. The encoded protein is CSALPGQHPRNEQFF.

The chain carries TRBV6-5 and TRBJ1-2; D is undetermined. The CDR3 has 14 amino acids. The V end was cut by 3 bases, the J end by 2 bases, with 10 bases between. Per germline, CDR1 MNHEY and CDR2 SVGAGI. The CDR3 sequence: CASSYGLSNYGYTF. The CDR3 DNA reads TGTGCCAGCAGTTATGGACTGAGCAACTATGGCTACACCTTC.

The chain joins TRBV12-5 to TRBJ1-4; perhaps TRBD1 as D (6 bases). The V and J ends lost 2 bases and 7 bases respectively, with 11 bases between them. This CDR3 spans 14 amino acids. From germline, CDR1 is LGHNT and CDR2 FRNRAP. CDR3 region: CASGLTQGFEKLFF. CDR3 bases: TGTGCTAGTGGTTTGACACAGGGATTTGAAAAACTGTTTTTT.

The chain couples TRBV6-1 to TRBJ2-1, with TRBD1 matching over 8 bases. This CDR3 has 14 amino acids. V trimming: 8 bases; J trimming: 6 bases; junction bases outside the gene matches: 9. Germline CDR1 MNHNS, CDR2 SASEGT. The CDR3 DNA reads as TGTGCCAGCTCCCAGGGGACAGGACTCAATGAGCAGTTCTTC. Its protein is CASSQGTGLNEQFF.

Turning to this clone: Other DNA sequences in this specimen translate into the identical CDR3. The V call is TRBV3-1 (or the pseudogene TRBV3-2), the J call TRBJ2-7; 7 bases match TRBD2. This CDR3 contains 12 residues. Germline CDR1 is LGHDT and CDR2 is YNNKEL (reference sequence). The J segment lost 7 bases and the V segment lost 5 bases, leaving 5 bases of the junction unmatched. The CDR3 sequence is CASSAMGGEQYF. The DNA of the CDR3 is TGTGCCAGCAGCGCAATGGGAGGGGAGCAGTACTTC.